The 30 T cell receptor beta chains below all came from one sample that was sequenced in a study of blood T cell repertoires in COVID-19. The assay was immunoSEQ multiplex PCR, and TCRdb's table has in-frame clones only and misses some. This table has 200,000 to 300,000 clones, approximately 84% appearing once. The sequenced sample was PBMCs or T cells enriched from blood (not recorded which). These TCRs come from a middle-aged man who had recovered from COVID-19.

The chain uses TRBV5-1 and TRBJ2-2; 7 nucleotides agree with TRBD1. The V gene end was trimmed by 1 base and the J gene end by 1 base; junction bases not matched to a gene: 1. The germline CDR1 and CDR2 sequences are SGHRS and YFSETQ. This CDR3 comprises 15 residues. CDR3 amino acids: CASSLTGENTGELFF. The DNA for the CDR3 is TGCGCCAGCAGCTTGACAGGGGAGAACACCGGGGAGCTGTTTTTT. The whole variable domain, filled in from reference TRBV5-1 and TRBJ2-2, reads KAGVTQTPRYLIKTRGQQVTLSCSPISGHRSVSWYQQTPGQGLQFLFEYFSETQRNKGNFPGRFSGRQFSNSRSEMNVSTLELGDSALYLCASSLTGENTGELFFGEGSRLTVL.

This rearrangement joins TRBV30 to TRBJ1-2; TRBD1 agrees at 7 bases. Germline assignment: CDR1 GTSNPN and CDR2 SVGIG (reference sequence). CDR3 length: 17 residues. V gave up 2 bases and J gave up 6 bases; unmatched junction bases: 18. Here the CDR3 reads CAWSNLDTWTGLDGYTF. CDR3 DNA sequence: TGTGCCTGGAGTAACCTAGATACTTGGACAGGACTCGATGGCTACACCTTC.

This chain connects TRBV3-1 (or the pseudogene TRBV3-2) to TRBJ2-7; 7 nucleotides align to TRBD1. The CDR3 contains 15 residues. V shed 0 bases and J 6 bases; nucleotides not matched to a gene: 8. Germline V lookup: CDR1 LGHDT, CDR2 YNNKEL (reference sequence). For the CDR3, the DNA is TGTGCCAGCAGCCAAGAGACAGGGTGGGAGTCCGAGCAGTACTTC. It specifies CASSQETGWESEQYF.

This rearrangement joins TRBV27 to TRBJ1-5, with a weak D call TRBD1 (6 bases). The V and J ends lost 5 bases and 6 bases respectively, with 11 bases between them. This CDR3 is 13 amino acids long. Germline lookup yields CDR1 MNHEY and CDR2 SMNVEV (reference sequence). CDR3 in amino acids: CASSLTQGQPQHF. CDR3 coding DNA: TGTGCCAGCAGTCTCACACAGGGTCAGCCCCAGCATTTT.

The chain couples TRBV18 to TRBJ1-5; TRBD1 agrees at 7 bases. Germline V lookup: CDR1 KGHSH, CDR2 LQKENI. The junction had 11 bases not matched to a gene; V was cut back by 3 bases and J by 6 bases. This CDR3 spans 16 amino acids. In DNA form, the CDR3 reads TGTGCCAGCTCACCTTCGGACAGGCAATCTGGTCAGCCCCAGCATTTT. Translating it yields CASSPSDRQSGQPQHF.

The chain employs TRBV27 and TRBJ1-2; D might be TRBD1 (6 bases). This CDR3 has 15 amino acids. Per the germline V gene, CDR1 is MNHEY and CDR2 is SMNVEV (reference sequence). V lost 2 bases to trimming and J lost 4 bases, with 14 bases between them. CDR3 region: CASSLAWDTSYGYTF. Here the CDR3 DNA reads TGTGCCAGCAGTTTAGCCTGGGACACCAGCTATGGCTACACCTTC.

This chain connects TRBV19 to TRBJ1-3, with a tentative D call TRBD1 (5 bases). Deletions cut 7 bases from V and 2 bases from J, with 12 bases between. Germline V gene sequence: CDR1 LNHDA, CDR2 SQIVND (reference sequence). The CDR3 extends over 14 amino acids. The CDR3 reads CASTDSWPGNTIYF. CDR3 bases: TGTGCCAGTACCGACAGCTGGCCTGGAAACACCATATATTTT. Together with reference TRBV19 and TRBJ1-3, the CDR3 gives the full variable domain: DGGITQSPKYLFRKEGQNVTLSCEQNLNHDAMYWYRQDPGQGLRLIYYSQIVNDFQKGDIAEGYSVSREKKESFPLTVTSAQKNPTAFYLCASTDSWPGNTIYFGEGSWLTVV.

The chain employs TRBV19 and TRBJ1-2, with 9 nucleotides matching TRBD1. After removal of 3 bases from V and 8 bases from J, the junction contained 4 bases not matched to a gene. The CDR3 has 13 residues. CDR1 and CDR2 (germline): LNHDA, SQIVND (reference sequence). CDR3 DNA sequence: TGTGCCAGTAGTATTACAGGGGGCAGAGGCTACACCTTC. Its translation: CASSITGGRGYTF.

V is TRBV18 and J is TRBJ2-7; possible D gene TRBD2, 6 bases. The CDR3 has 14 amino acids. CDR1 and CDR2 (germline): KGHSH, LQKENI. The germline V and J ends were trimmed by 3 bases and 3 bases, with 12 bases remaining between them. CDR3 nucleotide sequence: TGTGCCAGCTCACCTTCAGGGAGGTTCTACGAGCAGTACTTC. Translating it yields CASSPSGRFYEQYF.

This clone was seen a single time. This chain connects TRBV5-1 to TRBJ2-3; D is perhaps TRBD1 (5 bases). V lost 4 bases to trimming and J lost 6 bases, with 15 bases between them. CDR3 length: 14 amino acids. The germline V gene has CDR1 SGHRS and CDR2 YFSETQ. The CDR3 DNA follows: TGCGCCAGCAGCGTTGGCAGGGAAGTCGATACGCAGTATTTT. This codes for CASSVGREVDTQYF.

V and J are TRBV5-5 and TRBJ2-1; a possible D gene is TRBD2 (5 bases). The CDR3 has 12 amino acids. Germline CDR1 and CDR2: SGHKS and YYEKEE (reference sequence). V lost 4 bases and J lost 15, with 17 bases in between. The DNA for the CDR3 is TGTGCCAGCAGCCCGGAGGCTAAGTCGCCGTTCTTC. It translates to CASSPEAKSPFF.

The V call is TRBV2, the J call TRBJ2-7, with 8 bases matching TRBD1. This CDR3 comprises 15 residues. Unmatched junction bases numbered 10, after V lost 3 bases and J lost 6 bases. In germline, CDR1 is SNHLY, CDR2 FYNNEI. Here the CDR3 reads CASSDGRTGKSEQYF. The CDR3 DNA is TGTGCCAGCAGTGACGGGCGGACAGGGAAATCCGAGCAGTACTTC.

V and J are TRBV19 and TRBJ2-7, with D possibly TRBD1 on 7 matching bases. Trimming removed 10 bases from V and 3 bases from J, with 16 bases in between. CDR1 is LNHDA, CDR2 SQIVND, per germline (reference sequence). CDR3 length: 13 amino acids. The CDR3 nucleotides are TGTGCCACCGCGGACAGGCGGGACTACGAGCAGTACTTC. It is translated as CATADRRDYEQYF.

V gene TRBV2 combines with J gene TRBJ1-5, with D maybe TRBD1 (6 bases). The ends were cut back, 6 bases at V and 5 bases at J, with 23 bases in the middle. In germline, CDR1 is SNHLY, CDR2 FYNNEI. This CDR3 has 17 residues. The DNA for the CDR3 is TGTGCCAGCAGGCGAGACTCTGGACAGATCGGAGATCAGCCCCAGCATTTT. Protein product: CASRRDSGQIGDQPQHF.

The V call is TRBV7-9, the J call TRBJ2-1; 9 nucleotides agree with TRBD1. The CDR3 length is 15 residues. CDR1 and CDR2 from the germline V gene are SEHNR and FQNEAQ (reference sequence). The ends lost 5 bases at V and 4 bases at J; junction bases unmatched: 6. CDR3 bases: TGTGCCAGCAGCCCAGAGGGACAGGGTTACAATGAGCAGTTCTTC. This gives the protein CASSPEGQGYNEQFF.

The chain couples TRBV27 to TRBJ2-2; perhaps TRBD2 as D (6 bases). This CDR3 is built from 16 residues. Trimming cost V 3 bases and J 4 bases, with 15 bases left between them. Germline lookup yields CDR1 MNHEY and CDR2 SMNVEV (reference sequence). CDR3 in DNA: TGTGCCAGCAGTTTCAGACTAGTCCCCCCCACCGGGGAGCTGTTTTTT. The encoded protein is CASSFRLVPPTGELFF.

The chain links TRBV5-1 to TRBJ1-2; TRBD1 agrees at 7 bases. The CDR3 loop spans 13 amino acids. V shed 3 bases and J 2 bases; nucleotides not matched to a gene: 1. Per germline, CDR1 SGHRS and CDR2 YFSETQ. In DNA form, the CDR3 reads TGCGCCAGCAGCTCGGGACAGAACTATGGCTACACCTTC. This encodes CASSSGQNYGYTF.

The chain combines TRBV6-2 or TRBV6-3 with TRBJ1-2; D gene ambiguous. Germline assignment: CDR1 MNHEY and CDR2 SVGEGT. This CDR3 spans 14 amino acids. Trimming shortened V by 4 bases and J by 4 bases, and 13 bases separated the two germline ends. Here the CDR3 reads CASSWPDRGYGYTF. The CDR3 bases are TGTGCCAGCAGTTGGCCGGACCGGGGCTATGGCTACACCTTC.

This rearrangement joins TRBV20-1 to TRBJ2-1, with 8 bases aligning to TRBD2. J was trimmed by 7 bases and V by 3 bases; bases with no gene match: 5. The germline CDR1 and CDR2 sequences are DFQATT and SNEGSKA (reference sequence). The CDR3 length is 13 residues. CDR3 sequence reads: CSASREGRNEQFF. The DNA of the CDR3 is TGCAGTGCTAGTCGGGAGGGGAGGAATGAGCAGTTCTTC.

The CDR3 spells CASSLSPGTGDNQPQHF. In DNA form, the CDR3 reads TGTGCCAGCAGTTTATCCCCCGGGACAGGAGACAATCAGCCCCAGCATTTT. The genes are TRBV27 and TRBJ1-5, with 8 bases that match TRBD1. Germline lookup yields CDR1 MNHEY and CDR2 SMNVEV (reference sequence). This CDR3 spans 17 amino acids. J was trimmed by 3 bases and V by 0 bases; bases with no gene match: 7.

The chain has TRBV7-6 and TRBJ1-3; tentative D call: TRBD1 (5 bases). Deletions cut 2 bases from V and 0 bases from J, with 5 bases between. Germline CDR1 reads SGHVS; CDR2 reads FNYEAQ. This CDR3 spans 14 amino acids. For the CDR3, the DNA is TGTGCCAGCAGCTTACAGGGCTCTGGAAACACCATATATTTT. It is translated as CASSLQGSGNTIYF.

The gene calls are TRBV3-1 (or the pseudogene TRBV3-2) and TRBJ2-7, with 7 bases lining up with TRBD1. The CDR3 spans 13 residues. From germline, CDR1 is LGHDT and CDR2 YNNKEL (reference sequence). Trimming at V came to 2 bases and at J to 3 bases, leaving 1 base not matched to a gene. CDR3 sequence: CASSQRQGYEQYF. CDR3 nucleotide sequence: TGTGCCAGCAGCCAAAGACAGGGCTACGAGCAGTACTTC.

This rearrangement joins TRBV30 to TRBJ1-3; no clear D. CDR1 GTSNPN and CDR2 SVGIG come from the germline V gene (reference sequence). CDR3 length: 14 amino acids. V lost 4 bases and J lost 1, with 11 bases in between. CDR3 region: CAWTIRRSGNTIYF. Written as DNA, the CDR3 is TGTGCCTGGACTATTCGTCGATCTGGAAACACCATATATTTT. Looking up the rest from reference TRBV30 and TRBJ1-3 gives the full variable domain: SQTIHQWPATLVQPVGSPLSLECTVEGTSNPNLYWYRQAAGRGLQLLFYSVGIGQISSEVPQNLSASRPQDRQFILSSKKLLLSDSGFYLCAWTIRRSGNTIYFGEGSWLTVV.

This clone has just a few counts. The chain combines TRBV15 with TRBJ2-5; a possible D gene is TRBD1 (6 bases). Per the germline V gene, CDR1 is LNHNV and CDR2 is YYDKDF (reference sequence). This CDR3 is 14 amino acids long. Trimming took 0 bases from V and 4 from J, leaving 9 bases between them. This CDR3 is CATSRDKGGETQYF. Written as DNA, the CDR3 is TGTGCCACCAGCAGAGATAAAGGGGGAGAGACCCAGTACTTC.

This clone was counted a single time. The rearrangement joins TRBV2 to TRBJ2-1, with 7 bases matching TRBD1. The ends lost 5 bases at V and 7 bases at J; junction bases unmatched: 5. This CDR3 has 13 amino acids. In germline, CDR1 is SNHLY, CDR2 FYNNEI. In nucleotides, the CDR3 is TGTGCCAGCAGTAACGACAGGGCGAATGAGCAGTTCTTC. Amino acids: CASSNDRANEQFF.

The gene calls are TRBV4-1 and TRBJ2-1, with TRBD2 as a possible D gene (5 bases). CDR3 size: 11 residues. Deletions cut 1 base from V and 10 bases from J, with 5 bases between. CDR1 and CDR2 (germline): MGHRA, YSYEKL. This chain's CDR3 is CASSQGLEQFF. The CDR3 region has the DNA TGCGCCAGCAGCCAAGGACTAGAGCAGTTCTTC.

The rearrangement uses TRBV2 and TRBJ2-6, with D possibly TRBD2 on 7 matching bases. Germline V gene data show CDR1 as SNHLY and CDR2 as FYNNEI. CDR3 size: 16 residues. Trimming shortened V by 7 bases and J by 3 bases, and 16 bases separated the two germline ends. The CDR3 sequence is CASTGGAWSGANVLTF. DNA of the CDR3: TGTGCCAGCACGGGGGGCGCTTGGAGTGGGGCCAACGTCCTGACTTTC.

This clone showed up many times. The chain couples TRBV4-1 to TRBJ1-2, with 9 bases aligning to TRBD1. CDR1 and CDR2 (germline): MGHRA, YSYEKL. The CDR3 length is 16 residues. Germline trimming cut 4 bases from V and 4 bases from J; bases unmatched to any gene: 10. The CDR3 DNA sequence: TGCGCCAGCAGCCGCCTACAGGGGGCGGGGGGCTATGGCTACACCTTC. Residues: CASSRLQGAGGYGYTF.

This clone was seen a handful of times. The V gene is TRBV18, the J gene TRBJ2-7; 8 nucleotides agree with TRBD1. The germline V gene has CDR1 KGHSH and CDR2 LQKENI. CDR3 size: 15 residues. Losses at the gene ends were 3 bases for V and 5 bases for J; bases not matched to a gene: 9. The CDR3 bases are TGTGCCAGCTCACCCCGACGACAGGGGCATGACGAGCAGTACTTC. This sequence encodes CASSPRRQGHDEQYF.

The chain carries TRBV18 and TRBJ2-3, with a tentative D call TRBD2 (6 bases). The V end was cut by 1 base, the J end by 0 bases, with 11 bases between. Germline CDR1 and CDR2: KGHSH and LQKENI. The CDR3 is made up of 16 amino acids. CDR3 coding DNA: TGTGCCAGCTCACCACTTATGGGGGGTAGCACAGATACGCAGTATTTT. It translates to CASSPLMGGSTDTQYF.